This T cell receptor beta chain was captured by sequencing in a study of cytomegalovirus exposure and HLA in healthy donors. This clone was observed a few times. Its antigen is undetermined. Overall study results and limits: CMV antigen specificity of a few CMV-associated chains was confirmed in vitro. Cytomegalovirus association was assigned to about 150 TCR beta chains. The productive fraction for most TCR beta V segments was about 87% or about 30% in an earlier analysis. The classifier reportedly diagnosed cytomegalovirus status with high sensitivity and specificity.

The PCR was carried out with 60 Vbeta primers and 13 Jbeta primers. Profiled with immunoSEQ multiplex PCR; TCRdb holds only in-frame clones, not every one. Found here are roughly 110,000 clones, approximately 80% of them singletons; the top ten hold 20% to 25%. Sample: PBMCs. This clonotype was sampled from a man aged 25 to 40 in good health and CMV-seropositive.

The CDR3 sequence is CASSYGPYGYTF. The CDR3 nucleotides are TGTGCCAGCAGTTACGGCCCCTATGGCTACACCTTC. This sequence joins TRBV6-5 and TRBJ1-2; no clear D gene. The length of the CDR3 is 12 residues. Germline V CDR1 and CDR2: MNHEY, SVGAGI. V was cut by 2 bases and J by 4 bases, with 5 bases left in between.